This section outlines one T cell receptor (beta chain) sequence together with its context. Its antigen is unknown. Under the authors' procedure: Without quality scores, immunoSEQ junctional reads could not be filtered like full-length reads. The method was immunoSEQ multiplex PCR; TCRdb's version includes in-frame clones alone and lacks a portion of them. D and trimming were read from the DNA, whereas the V and J calls and clone size are those reported in that table. Here the sample spans around 2.1 million clones, about 93% being singletons. These data originate in a study of shared clonotypes between healthy human individuals. CD45RO-negative cells were positively selected for CCR7, leaving out terminally differentiated effector memory CD45RA+ cells. The V and J ends lost 5 bases and 4 bases respectively, with 26 bases between them. This CDR3 spans 18 amino acids. CDR1 is SGHNT and CDR2 is YENEEA in the germline V gene.

Regarding the study as a whole: What limited the represented genetic and exposure-history diversity was the small number of donors.

The material sequenced was naive CD8+ T cells from PBMCs. V and J are TRBV11-3 and TRBJ1-1; D remains ambiguous. The sequence was collected from a man aged 18 to 29 in good health. Some clones in this sample may be carry-over from other donors' samples. CDR3 amino acids: CASSPASEITGLCTEAFF. CDR3 DNA sequence: TGTGCCAGCAGCCCCGCGTCAGAGATCACTGGCCTCTGCACTGAAGCTTTCTTT.